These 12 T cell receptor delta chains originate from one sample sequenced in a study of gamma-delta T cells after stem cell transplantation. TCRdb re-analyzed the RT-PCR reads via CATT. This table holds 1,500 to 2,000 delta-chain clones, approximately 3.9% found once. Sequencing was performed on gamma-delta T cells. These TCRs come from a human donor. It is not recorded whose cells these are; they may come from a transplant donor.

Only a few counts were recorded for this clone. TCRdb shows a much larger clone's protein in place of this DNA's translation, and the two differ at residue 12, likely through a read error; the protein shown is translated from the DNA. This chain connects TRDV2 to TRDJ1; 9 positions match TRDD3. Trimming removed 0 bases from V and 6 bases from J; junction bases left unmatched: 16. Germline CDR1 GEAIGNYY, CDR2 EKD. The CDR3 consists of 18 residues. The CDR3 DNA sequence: TGTGCCTGTGACACCGCCGATAGGTGGGGGATAGGCACGAATAAACTCATCTTT. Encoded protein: CACDTADRWGIGTNKLIF.

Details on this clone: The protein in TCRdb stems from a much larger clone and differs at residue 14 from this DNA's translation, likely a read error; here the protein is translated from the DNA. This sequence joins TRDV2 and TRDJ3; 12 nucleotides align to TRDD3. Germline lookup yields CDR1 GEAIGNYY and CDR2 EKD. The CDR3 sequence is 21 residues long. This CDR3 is CACDTAAGGYGSSRDTRQMFF. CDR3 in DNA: TGTGCCTGTGACACCGCCGCTGGGGGATACGGGAGCTCCCGGGACACCCGACAGATGTTTTTC.

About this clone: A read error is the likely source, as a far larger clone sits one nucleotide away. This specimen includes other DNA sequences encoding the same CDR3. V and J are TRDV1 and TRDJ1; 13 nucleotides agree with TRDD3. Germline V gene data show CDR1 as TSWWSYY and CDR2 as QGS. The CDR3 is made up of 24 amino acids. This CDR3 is CALGELLDLYRMYWGIRSTDKLIF. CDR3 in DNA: TGTGCCCTTGGGGAACTACTGGACCTCTACCGGATGTACTGGGGGATACGGTCTACCGATAAACTCATCTTT.

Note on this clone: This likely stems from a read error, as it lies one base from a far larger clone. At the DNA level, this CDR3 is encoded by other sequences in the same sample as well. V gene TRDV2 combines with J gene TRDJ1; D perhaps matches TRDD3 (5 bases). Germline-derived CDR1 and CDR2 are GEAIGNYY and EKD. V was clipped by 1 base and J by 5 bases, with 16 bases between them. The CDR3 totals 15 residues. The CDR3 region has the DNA TGTGCCTGTGACACGTTGGGGACCAAGATGGATAAACTCATCTTT. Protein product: CACDTLGTKMDKLIF.

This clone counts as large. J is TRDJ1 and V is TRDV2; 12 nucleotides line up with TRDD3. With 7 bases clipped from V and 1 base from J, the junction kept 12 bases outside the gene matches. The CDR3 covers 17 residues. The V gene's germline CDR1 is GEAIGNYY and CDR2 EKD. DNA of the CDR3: TGTGCCTGCCTTGGACTGGGGGATACTCAGGGCACCGATAAACTCATCTTT. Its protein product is CACLGLGDTQGTDKLIF.

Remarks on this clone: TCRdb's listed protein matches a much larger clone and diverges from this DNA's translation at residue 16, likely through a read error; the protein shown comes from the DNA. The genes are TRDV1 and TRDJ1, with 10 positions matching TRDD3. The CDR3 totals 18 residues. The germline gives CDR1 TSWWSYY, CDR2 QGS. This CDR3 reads CALGEQLGLGDLTDKPIF. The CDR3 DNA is TGTGCTCTTGGGGAGCAACTAGGACTGGGGGATCTAACCGATAAACCCATCTTT.

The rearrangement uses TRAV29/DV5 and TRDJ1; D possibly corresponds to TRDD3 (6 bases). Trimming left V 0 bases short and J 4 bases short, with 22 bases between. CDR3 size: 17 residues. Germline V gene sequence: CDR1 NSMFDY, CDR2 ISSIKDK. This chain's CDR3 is CAASGGMLGPSLDKLIF. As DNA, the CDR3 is TGTGCAGCAAGCGGGGGCATGCTGGGGCCAAGTCTCGATAAACTCATCTTT.

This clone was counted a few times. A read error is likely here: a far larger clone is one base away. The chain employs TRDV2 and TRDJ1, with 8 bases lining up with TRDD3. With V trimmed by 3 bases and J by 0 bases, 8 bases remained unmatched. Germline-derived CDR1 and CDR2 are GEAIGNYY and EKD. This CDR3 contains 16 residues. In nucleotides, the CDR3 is TGTGCCTGTGACGCCTTGGGGGATTACGACACCGATAAACTCATCTTT. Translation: CACDALGDYDTDKLIF.

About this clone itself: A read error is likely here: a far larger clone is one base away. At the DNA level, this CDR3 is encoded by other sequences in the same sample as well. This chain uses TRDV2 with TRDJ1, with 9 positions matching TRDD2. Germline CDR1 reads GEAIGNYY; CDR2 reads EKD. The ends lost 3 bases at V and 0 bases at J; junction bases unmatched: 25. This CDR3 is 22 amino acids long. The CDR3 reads CACDQIPQPSYEFWLDTDKLIF. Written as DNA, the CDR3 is TGTGCCTGTGACCAGATTCCCCAGCCTTCCTACGAGTTCTGGTTGGACACCGATAAACTCATCTTT.

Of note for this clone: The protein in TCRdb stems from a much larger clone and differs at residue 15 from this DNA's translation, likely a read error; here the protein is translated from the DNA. The CDR3 region has the DNA TGTGCTCTTGGGGAAATAGGGCAGTCCTACAAAGTACTGGGGGGGTCGTACACCGATAAACTCATCTTT. It yields the protein CALGEIGQSYKVLGGSYTDKLIF. The gene calls are TRDV1 and TRDJ1; 8 bases map to TRDD3. Germline CDR1 is TSWWSYY and CDR2 is QGS. J was trimmed by 0 bases and V by 2 bases; bases with no gene match: 26. The CDR3 runs 23 residues.

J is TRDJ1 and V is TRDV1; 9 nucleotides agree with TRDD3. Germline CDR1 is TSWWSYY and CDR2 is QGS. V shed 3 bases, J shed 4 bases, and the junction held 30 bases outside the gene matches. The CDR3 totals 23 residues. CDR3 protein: CALGDLHLLVLGDLLRGLDKLIF. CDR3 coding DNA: TGTGCTCTTGGGGACCTGCACCTCCTAGTACTGGGGGACCTACTAAGGGGCCTCGATAAACTCATCTTT.

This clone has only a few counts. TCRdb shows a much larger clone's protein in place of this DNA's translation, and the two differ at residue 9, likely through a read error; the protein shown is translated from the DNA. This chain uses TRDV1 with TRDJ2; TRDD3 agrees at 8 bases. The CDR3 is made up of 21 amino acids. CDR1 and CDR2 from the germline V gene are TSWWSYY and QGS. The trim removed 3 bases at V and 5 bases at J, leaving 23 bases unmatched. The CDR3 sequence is CALGEPPFPYWGPNFTAQLFF. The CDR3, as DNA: TGTGCTCTTGGGGAGCCACCCTTCCCCTACTGGGGGCCCAATTTTACAGCACAACTCTTCTTT.